Given below is one T cell receptor (beta chain) in context. The treatment: randomized to nivolumab then ipilimumab (arm A) or the reverse (arm B). No patient had prior DNA-damaging chemotherapy. Live CD3+CD8+ CD19− CD56− cells were sorted from PBMCs. Produced via immunoSEQ multiplex PCR; TCRdb's table is partial and in-frame only. The sample comprises around 34,000 clones, approximately 86% of which are singletons, and 15% to 20% rests with the top ten. The data originate from a study of sequential checkpoint blockade in melanoma. At the level of the study: First-line arms were nivolumab then ipilimumab, or the reverse, randomized 1:1. Both treatment sequences were followed by maintenance nivolumab.

This CDR3 has 15 amino acids. The germline CDR1 and CDR2 sequences are SNHLY and FYNNEI. V was trimmed by 3 bases and J by 8 bases, leaving 18 bases between them. The clonotype originates from a human donor with melanoma. This rearrangement joins TRBV2 to TRBJ2-3; no clear D gene. Sequenced material: CD8+ T cells sorted from blood (inferred from file names), taken from a patient given nivolumab and ipilimumab in sequence. The CDR3 reads CASSDSSRRLSTQYF. CDR3 nucleotides: TGTGCCAGCAGTGATAGCAGTCGAAGACTCAGTACGCAGTATTTT.